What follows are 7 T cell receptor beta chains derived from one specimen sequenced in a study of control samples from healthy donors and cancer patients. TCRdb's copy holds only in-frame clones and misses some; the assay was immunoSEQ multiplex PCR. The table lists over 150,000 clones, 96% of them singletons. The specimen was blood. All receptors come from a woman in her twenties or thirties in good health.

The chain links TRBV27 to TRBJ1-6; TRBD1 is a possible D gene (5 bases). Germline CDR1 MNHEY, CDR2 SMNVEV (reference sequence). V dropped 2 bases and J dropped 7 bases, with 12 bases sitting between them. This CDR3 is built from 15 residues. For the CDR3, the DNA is TGTGCCAGCAGTTTAATGGACAAGACGAATTCACCCCTCCACTTT. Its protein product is CASSLMDKTNSPLHF.

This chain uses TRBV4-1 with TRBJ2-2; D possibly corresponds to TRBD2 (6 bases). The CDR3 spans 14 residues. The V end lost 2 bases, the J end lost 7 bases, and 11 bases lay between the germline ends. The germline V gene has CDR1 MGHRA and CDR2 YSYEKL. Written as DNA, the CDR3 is TGCGCCAGCAGCCAACCTGGGGGGAACGGGGAGCTGTTTTTT. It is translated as CASSQPGGNGELFF.

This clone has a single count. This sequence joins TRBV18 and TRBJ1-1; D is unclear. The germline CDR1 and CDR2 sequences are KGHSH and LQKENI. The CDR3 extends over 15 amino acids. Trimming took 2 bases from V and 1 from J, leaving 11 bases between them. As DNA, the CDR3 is TGTGCCAGCTCACCAGCAAAGGCCTCGAACACTGAAGCTTTCTTT. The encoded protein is CASSPAKASNTEAFF.

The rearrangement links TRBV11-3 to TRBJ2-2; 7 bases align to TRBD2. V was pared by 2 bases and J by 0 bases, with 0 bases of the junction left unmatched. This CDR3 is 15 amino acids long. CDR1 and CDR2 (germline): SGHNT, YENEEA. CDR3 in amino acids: CASSLRGANTGELFF. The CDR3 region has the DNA TGTGCCAGCAGCTTACGGGGGGCGAACACCGGGGAGCTGTTTTTT.

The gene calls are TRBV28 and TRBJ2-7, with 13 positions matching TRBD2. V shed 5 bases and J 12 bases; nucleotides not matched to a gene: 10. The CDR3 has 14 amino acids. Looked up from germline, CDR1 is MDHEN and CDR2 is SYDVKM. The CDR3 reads CASSPTSGRAFVYF. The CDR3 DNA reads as TGTGCCAGCAGTCCCACTAGCGGGAGGGCCTTCGTGTACTTC. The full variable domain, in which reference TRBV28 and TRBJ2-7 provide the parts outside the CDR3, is DVKVTQSSRYLVKRTGEKVFLECVQDMDHENMFWYRQDPGLGLRLIYFSYDVKMKEKGDIPEGYSVSREKKERFSLILESASTNQTSMYLCASSPTSGRAFVYFGPGTRLTVT.

CDR3 DNA sequence: TGTGCCAGCAGTTACCAGACTACAGGGGTTCATGGCTACACCTTC. It translates to CASSYQTTGVHGYTF. The rearrangement joins TRBV6-5 to TRBJ1-2; TRBD1 agrees at 7 bases. The CDR3 is made up of 15 amino acids. V shed 2 bases, J shed 6 bases, and the junction held 9 bases outside the gene matches. Looked up from germline, CDR1 is MNHEY and CDR2 is SVGAGI.

Written as DNA, the CDR3 is TGTGCCAGCAGCACCCGTTGGGCCCAGGGGCAGACAGGTGAAGCTTTCTTT. Its translation: CASSTRWAQGQTGEAFF. The V gene is TRBV11-2, the J gene TRBJ1-1, with D possibly matching TRBD1 (6 bases). V shed 5 bases and J shed 7 bases, with 26 bases lying between them. Germline V gene sequence: CDR1 SGHAT, CDR2 FQNNGV. The length of the CDR3 is 17 residues.